The clone carrying this T cell receptor beta chain was observed a few times. Staining for CD45RO/CCR7/CD25/CD127/CD95/CD27 allowed sorting of CD4+ naive, central memory, regulatory and stem cell-like memory cells. The record originates from a study of beta chain features in type 1 diabetes. The authors reverse transcribed all of the isolated RNA, so sequencing captured expressed TCRB transcripts. Naive, central memory and regulatory T cell samples averaged roughly 3.8 million reads. Assay: immunoSEQ multiplex PCR; the TCRdb copy retains only in-frame clones and omits some. The sample consists of about 250,000 clones, roughly 14% of them appearing once. This clonotype was sampled from a woman aged 35 to 49 in good health. Material for sequencing was naive CD4+ T cells from blood.

The CDR3 coding sequence is TGTGCCAGCAGTTACTCCAGGGGAGCAGATACGCAGTATTTT. Translated: CASSYSRGADTQYF. This chain joins TRBV6-5 and TRBJ2-3; D is perhaps TRBD1 (6 bases). V shed 0 bases and J shed 4 bases, with 8 bases lying between them. From germline, CDR1 is MNHEY and CDR2 SVGAGI. The CDR3 length is 14 residues.